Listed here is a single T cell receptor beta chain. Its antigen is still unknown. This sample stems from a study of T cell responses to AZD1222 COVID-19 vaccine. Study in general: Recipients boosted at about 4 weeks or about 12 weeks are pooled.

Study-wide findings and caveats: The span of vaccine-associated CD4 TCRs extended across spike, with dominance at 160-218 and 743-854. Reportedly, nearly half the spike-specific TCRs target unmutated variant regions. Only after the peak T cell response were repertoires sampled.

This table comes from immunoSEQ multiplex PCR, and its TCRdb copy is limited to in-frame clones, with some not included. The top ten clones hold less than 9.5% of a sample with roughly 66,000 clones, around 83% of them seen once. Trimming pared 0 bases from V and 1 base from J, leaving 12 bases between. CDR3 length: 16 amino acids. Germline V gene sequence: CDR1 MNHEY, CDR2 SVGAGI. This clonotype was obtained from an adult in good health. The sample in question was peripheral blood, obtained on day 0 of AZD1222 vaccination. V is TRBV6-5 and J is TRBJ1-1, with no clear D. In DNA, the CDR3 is TGTGCCAGCAGTTACTCAGCACGTAAGTCGAACACTGAAGCTTTCTTT. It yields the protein CASSYSARKSNTEAFF.